The rows below give T cell receptor beta chains drawn from one sample of a study of T-cell memory formation after mild COVID-19. Each CDR3 protein gets one entry after TCRdb re-called the 5' RACE reads with MiXCR. The sample holds fewer than 650,000 distinct CDR3 sequences, roughly 17% seen once. The sequencing sample was made of PBMCs or a T cell subset sorted from them (not recorded which). These receptors originate from an adult woman who had mild COVID-19 (a few samples of this study predate the infection). Cell type and time point are not known. The CDR3 runs from the conserved cysteine through the conserved F or W. The order of the fields is J gene, clone size, D gene, V gene, CDR3 DNA, CDR3 protein. A D gene is named only where the DNA matches it firmly. Size values are once, few and many counts, or a class for expanded clones, and some rows have none.

>TRBJ1-2|once|NA|TRBV12-3/TRBV12-4
TGTGCCAGCAGTTTAACTAGCAGTAGGTATGGCTACACCTTC
CASSLTSSRYGYTF
>TRBJ2-6|many|NA|TRBV7-3
TGTGCCAGCAGCCTAACATCTGGGGCCAACGTCCTGACTTTC
CASSLTSGANVLTF
>TRBJ2-1|NA|NA|TRBV12-2
TGTGCAAGTCGCCAGTGTCCTAGCGGGAGCTGGGATGAGCAGTTCTTC
CASRQCPSGSWDEQFF
>TRBJ2-3|NA|TRBD2|TRBV5-1
TGCGCCAGCAGCCAGGGACTAGCGGGAGTCACCAGCACAGATACGCAGTATTTT
CASSQGLAGVTSTDTQYF
>TRBJ2-5|few|NA|TRBV18
TGTGCCAGCTCACCACCGCGGGAGACCCAGTACTTC
CASSPPRETQYF
>TRBJ2-3|NA|NA|TRBV12-3/TRBV12-4
TGTGCCAGCAGTTTAGCGGAACTTAGCACAGATACGCAGTATTTT
CASSLAELSTDTQYF
>TRBJ1-1|few|NA|TRBV5-6
TGTGCCAGCAGCGCCCTCGACCGGGACACCGGAGAAGCTTTCTTT
CASSALDRDTGEAFF
>TRBJ2-3|NA|TRBD1|TRBV4-1
TGCGCCAGCAGCCCAAACGGCGCCGGGACAGGGAAACCAGATACGCAGTATTTT
CASSPNGAGTGKPDTQYF
>TRBJ1-5|NA|NA|TRBV18
TGTGCCAGCTCACCACCCGGAGGGTACAATCAGCCCCAGCATTTT
CASSPPGGYNQPQHF
>TRBJ1-2|few|NA|TRBV29-1
TGCAGCGTTGGGGGGGTTGATGGCTACACCTTC
CSVGGVDGYTF
>TRBJ1-5|few|NA|TRBV12-3/TRBV12-4
TGTGCCAGCAGTCCCTGGGAGGGGCAGCCCCAGCATTTT
CASSPWEGQPQHF
>TRBJ2-5|NA|NA|TRBV4-3
TGCGCCAGCAGCCTCGGAGTCGCGCGGGAGACCCAGTACTTC
CASSLGVARETQYF
>TRBJ1-2|NA|TRBD1|TRBV16
TGTGCCAGCAGCCAGATGACAGGGTCCTCTGGCTACACCTTC
CASSQMTGSSGYTF
>TRBJ2-3|few|TRBD2|TRBV20-1
TGCAGTGCTAGAGACCTAGCGGGCGGATTGGTTATGAGCACAGATACGCAGTATTTT
CSARDLAGGLVMSTDTQYF
>TRBJ2-5|many|TRBD2|TRBV12-3/TRBV12-4
TGTGCCAGCAGTTTTCCCCAACTAGCGGGAGGGCCAGAGACCCAGTACTTC
CASSFPQLAGGPETQYF
>TRBJ2-5|NA|NA|TRBV10-3
TGTGCCATCAGTGAAACGGGCACGCAAGAGACCCAGTACTTC
CAISETGTQETQYF
>TRBJ1-6|few|NA|TRBV7-9
TGTGCCAGCAGCTTAGTTTCTGATTCACCCCTCCACTTT
CASSLVSDSPLHF
>TRBJ2-1|NA|TRBD2|TRBV7-9
TGTGCCAGCAGCTTGGTGACTAGCGGGATCCACAATGAGCAGTTCTTC
CASSLVTSGIHNEQFF
>TRBJ1-2|NA|TRBD1|TRBV20-1
TGCAGTGCCCCGACAGGGGAACACAATGGCTACACCTTC
CSAPTGEHNGYTF
>TRBJ2-1|few|TRBD2|TRBV12-3/TRBV12-4
TGTGCCAGCAGTTTGAGTTCGGGGGGGAACAATGAGCAGTTCTTC
CASSLSSGGNNEQFF
>TRBJ1-6|NA|NA|TRBV9
TGTGCCAGCAGCCCAATCGAGAGAGGGGTGAATTCACCCCTCCACTTT
CASSPIERGVNSPLHF
>TRBJ2-4|few|TRBD2|TRBV12-3/TRBV12-4
TGTGCCAGCAGTCCCCCCAGCGGGACTAGCGGGGAAGGGGCCAAAAACATTCAGTACTTC
CASSPPSGTSGEGAKNIQYF
>TRBJ2-7|many|NA|TRBV6-2/TRBV6-3
TGTGCCAGCAGATTGGGGGAAAAAGGATACTACGAGCAGTACTTC
CASRLGEKGYYEQYF
>TRBJ1-4|NA|NA|TRBV5-1
TGCGCCAGCAGCTCGGCCCCAGATGAAAAACTGTTTTTT
CASSSAPDEKLFF
>TRBJ1-2|few|TRBD1|TRBV4-1
TGCGCCAGCAGCCAAGGGACAGGGGACATCTATGGCTACACCTTC
CASSQGTGDIYGYTF
>TRBJ2-1|many|NA|TRBV6-5
TGTGCCAGCAGGAACGCGGACGGCTTCTACAATGAGCAGTTCTTC
CASRNADGFYNEQFF